This record looks at one T cell receptor (beta chain) sequence and its context. This sample stems from a study of blood T cell repertoires in COVID-19. Across the study: From the United States, Italy and Spain came samples of acute and convalescent COVID-19. Sources were T cells, B-cell-depleted T cells, or PBMCs; the material itself was cDNA or gDNA.

V dropped 5 bases and J dropped 3 bases, with 14 bases sitting between them. Germline V lookup: CDR1 SQVTM, CDR2 ANQGSEA. The CDR3 has 13 residues. The method was immunoSEQ multiplex PCR; TCRdb's version includes in-frame clones alone and lacks a portion of them. The table shows tens of thousands of clones, with 76% occurring only once. The V call is TRBV29-1, the J call TRBJ2-7, with D maybe TRBD2 (5 bases). The sample comprised peripheral blood. The TCR originated in a woman between 50 and 59 years old with active or convalescent COVID-19. CDR3 DNA: TGCAGCGTTAGGCTAGCACATAGCTACGAGCAGTACTTC. Translating gives CSVRLAHSYEQYF.